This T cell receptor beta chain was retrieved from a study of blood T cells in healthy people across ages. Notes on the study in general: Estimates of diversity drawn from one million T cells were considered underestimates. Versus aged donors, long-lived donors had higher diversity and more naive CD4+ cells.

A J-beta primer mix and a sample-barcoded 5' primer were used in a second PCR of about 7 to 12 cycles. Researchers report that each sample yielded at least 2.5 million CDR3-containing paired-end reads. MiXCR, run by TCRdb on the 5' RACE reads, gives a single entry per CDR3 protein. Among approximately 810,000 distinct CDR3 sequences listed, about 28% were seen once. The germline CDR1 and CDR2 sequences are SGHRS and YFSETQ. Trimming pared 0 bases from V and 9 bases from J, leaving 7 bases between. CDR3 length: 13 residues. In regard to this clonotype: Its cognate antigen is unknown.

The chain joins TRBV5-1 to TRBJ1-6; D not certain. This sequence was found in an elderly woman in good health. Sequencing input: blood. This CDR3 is CASSLVIGSPLHF. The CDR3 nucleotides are TGCGCCAGCAGCTTGGTTATTGGTTCACCCCTCCACTTT.